This T cell receptor beta chain was recovered during a study of blood T cell repertoires in COVID-19. This CDR3 spans 16 amino acids. Germline V gene lookup returns CDR1 SGHAT and CDR2 FQNNGV. J gave up 3 bases and V 5 bases, and 7 bases lay outside the gene matches. TCRdb keeps only in-frame clones here, not all; method: immunoSEQ multiplex PCR. Of 150,000 to 200,000 clones in the sample, about 89% were seen once. The receptor's source is a man between 18 and 35 years old who had recovered from COVID-19. The sample consisted of peripheral blood. This chain uses TRBV11-2 with TRBJ2-1; 10 nucleotides line up with TRBD2. Written as DNA, the CDR3 is TGTGCCAGCAGCCTGATGACTAGCGGGTTCTACAATGAGCAGTTCTTC. Its protein product is CASSLMTSGFYNEQFF.